This T cell receptor (beta chain) comes out of a study of blood T cells in healthy people across ages. With respect to this clonotype: Antigen unknown.

Germline V gene sequence: CDR1 MDHEN, CDR2 SYDVKM. The CDR3 spans 14 residues. A second PCR, run for roughly 6 to 11 cycles, used a sample-barcoded 5' primer plus a J-beta primer mix. With 12 random nucleotides, a template-switch adaptor tagged each individual cDNA molecule. Using its own MiXCR run on the 5' RACE reads, TCRdb lists one record per CDR3 protein. Among about 1.8 million distinct CDR3 sequences, around half were seen once, and the ten largest hold less than 2.5%. Study-wide points: Versus aged donors, long-lived donors had higher diversity and more naive CD4+ cells.

This chain joins TRBV28 and TRBJ2-4; 8 bases are shared with TRBD2. The J call is doubtful: the DNA matches TRBJ2-7 better. The receptor comes from a middle-aged woman in good health. Sequenced sample: blood. CDR3 sequence (DNA): TGTGCCAGCCTTGCGGGGGGCGGATTATACGAGCAGTACTTC. Translating gives CASLAGGGLYEQYF.